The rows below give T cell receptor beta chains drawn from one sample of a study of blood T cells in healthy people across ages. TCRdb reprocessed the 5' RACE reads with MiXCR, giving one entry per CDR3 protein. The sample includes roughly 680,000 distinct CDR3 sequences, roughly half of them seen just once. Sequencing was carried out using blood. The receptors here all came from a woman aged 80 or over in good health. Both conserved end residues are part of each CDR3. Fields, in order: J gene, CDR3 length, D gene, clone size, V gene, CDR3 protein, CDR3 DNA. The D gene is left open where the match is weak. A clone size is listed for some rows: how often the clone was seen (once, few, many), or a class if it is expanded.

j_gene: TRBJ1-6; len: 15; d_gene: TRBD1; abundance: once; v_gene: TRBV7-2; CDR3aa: CASTSDRGGNSPLHF; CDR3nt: TGTGCCAGCACCTCGGACAGGGGGGGGAATTCACCCCTCCACTTT
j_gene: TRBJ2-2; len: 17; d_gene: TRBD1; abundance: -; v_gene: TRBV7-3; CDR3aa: CASSRTWTGGDTGELFF; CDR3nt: TGTGCCAGCAGCCGAACCTGGACAGGGGGGGACACCGGGGAGCTGTTTTTT
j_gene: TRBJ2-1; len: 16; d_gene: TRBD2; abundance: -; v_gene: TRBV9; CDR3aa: CASSVGTSGGIETQFF; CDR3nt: TGTGCCAGCAGCGTCGGGACTAGCGGGGGAATAGAGACCCAGTTCTTC
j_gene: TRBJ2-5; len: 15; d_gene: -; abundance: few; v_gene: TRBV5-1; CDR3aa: CASSSTHPGGETQYF; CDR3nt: TGCGCCAGCAGCTCTACCCATCCAGGCGGCGAGACCCAGTACTTC
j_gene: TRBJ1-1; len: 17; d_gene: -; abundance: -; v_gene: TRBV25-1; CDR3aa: CASSEWGSGSMNTEAFF; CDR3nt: TGTGCCAGCAGTGAATGGGGGTCCGGGAGCATGAACACTGAAGCTTTCTTT
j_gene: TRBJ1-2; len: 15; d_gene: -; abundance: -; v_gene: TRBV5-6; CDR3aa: CASSLQRGNSYGYTF; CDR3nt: TGTGCCAGCAGCCTTCAAAGGGGGAACAGCTATGGCTACACCTTC
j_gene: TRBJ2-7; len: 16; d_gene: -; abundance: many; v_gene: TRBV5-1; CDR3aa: CASSLVEGRGSYEQYF; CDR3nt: TGCGCCAGCAGCTTGGTGGAGGGGCGAGGTTCCTACGAGCAGTACTTC
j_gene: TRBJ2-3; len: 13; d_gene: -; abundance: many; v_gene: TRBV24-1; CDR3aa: CATSWGATDTQYF; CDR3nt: TGTGCCACCAGTTGGGGGGCCACAGATACGCAGTATTTT
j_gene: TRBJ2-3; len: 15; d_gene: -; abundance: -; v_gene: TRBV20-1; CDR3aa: CSASDGTGSTDTQYF; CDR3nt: TGCAGTGCTAGTGATGGGACGGGCAGCACAGATACGCAGTATTTT
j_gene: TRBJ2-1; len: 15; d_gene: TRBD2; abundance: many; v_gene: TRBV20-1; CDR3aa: CSAGLAGGPHNEQFF; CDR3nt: TGCAGTGCTGGGCTAGCGGGAGGACCCCACAATGAGCAGTTCTTC
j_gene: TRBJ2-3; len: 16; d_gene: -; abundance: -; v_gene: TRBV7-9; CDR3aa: CASSPNTFKGTDTQYF; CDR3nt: TGTGCCAGCAGCCCGAACACCTTTAAGGGCACAGATACGCAGTATTTT
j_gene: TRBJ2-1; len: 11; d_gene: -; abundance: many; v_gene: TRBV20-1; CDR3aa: CSAAGARGQFF; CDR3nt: TGCAGTGCTGCAGGGGCACGCGGGCAGTTCTTC
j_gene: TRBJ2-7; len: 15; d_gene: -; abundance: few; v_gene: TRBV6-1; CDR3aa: CASSEVAERSYEQYF; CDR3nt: TGTGCCAGCAGTGAAGTCGCGGAGCGATCCTACGAGCAGTACTTC
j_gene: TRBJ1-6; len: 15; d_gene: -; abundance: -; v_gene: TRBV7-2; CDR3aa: CASSPEGRTNSPLHF; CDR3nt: TGTGCCAGCAGCCCCGAAGGACGGACGAATTCACCCCTCCACTTT
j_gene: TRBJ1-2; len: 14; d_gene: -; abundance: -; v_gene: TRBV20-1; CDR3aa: CSARDSDRSYGYTF; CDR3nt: TGCAGTGCTAGAGATTCTGACAGATCCTATGGCTACACCTTC
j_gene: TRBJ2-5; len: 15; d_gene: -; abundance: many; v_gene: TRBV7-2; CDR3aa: CASSLGPGLWETQYF; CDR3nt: TGTGCCAGCAGCTTAGGGCCGGGGTTATGGGAGACCCAGTACTTC
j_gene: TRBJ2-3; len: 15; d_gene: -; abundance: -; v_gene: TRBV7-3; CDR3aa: CASSLTRASTDTRYF; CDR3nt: TGTGCCAGCAGCTTAACGAGGGCCTCCACAGATACGCGGTATTTT
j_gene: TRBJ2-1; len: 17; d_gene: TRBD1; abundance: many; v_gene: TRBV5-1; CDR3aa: CASSTFPPGQTYNEQFF; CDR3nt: TGCGCCAGCAGCACCTTCCCCCCGGGACAGACCTACAATGAGCAGTTCTTC
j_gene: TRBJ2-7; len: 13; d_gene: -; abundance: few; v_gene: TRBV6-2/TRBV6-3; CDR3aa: CASSFPLSHEQYF; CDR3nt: TGTGCCAGCAGTTTTCCCTTGTCCCACGAGCAGTACTTC
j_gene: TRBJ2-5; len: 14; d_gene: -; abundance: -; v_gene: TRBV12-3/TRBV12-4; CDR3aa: CASSFRDKQNGQYF; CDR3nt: TGTGCCAGCAGTTTCCGGGACAAGCAGAATGGGCAGTACTTC
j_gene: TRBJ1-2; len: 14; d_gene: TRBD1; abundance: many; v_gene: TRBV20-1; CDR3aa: CSATRLGQGVGYTF; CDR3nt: TGCAGTGCTACTAGACTGGGACAGGGTGTCGGCTACACCTTC
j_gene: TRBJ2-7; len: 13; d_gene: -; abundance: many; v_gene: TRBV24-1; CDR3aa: CATSDGQSYEQYF; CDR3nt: TGTGCCACCAGTGATGGACAGTCCTACGAGCAGTACTTC
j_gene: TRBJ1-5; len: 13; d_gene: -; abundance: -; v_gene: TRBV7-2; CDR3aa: CASSLAKNQPQHF; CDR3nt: TGTGCCAGCAGCTTAGCCAAGAATCAGCCCCAGCATTTT
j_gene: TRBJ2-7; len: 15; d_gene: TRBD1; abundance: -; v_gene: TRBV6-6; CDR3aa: CASRYFGTGGAEQYF; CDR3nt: TGTGCCAGCAGATATTTCGGGACAGGGGGAGCCGAGCAGTACTTC
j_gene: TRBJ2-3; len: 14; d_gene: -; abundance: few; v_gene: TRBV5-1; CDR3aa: CAGSITTSTDTQYF; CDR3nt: TGCGCCGGCAGCATAACCACCAGCACAGATACGCAGTATTTT
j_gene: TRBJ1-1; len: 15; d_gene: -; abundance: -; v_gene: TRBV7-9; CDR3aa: CASSPLTGKNTEAFF; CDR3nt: TGTGCCAGCAGCCCACTCACAGGGAAGAACACTGAAGCTTTCTTT
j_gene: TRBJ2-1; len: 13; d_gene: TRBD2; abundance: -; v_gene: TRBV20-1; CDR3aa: CSARLAGGFEQFF; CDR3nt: TGCAGTGCTAGGCTAGCGGGGGGATTTGAGCAGTTCTTC
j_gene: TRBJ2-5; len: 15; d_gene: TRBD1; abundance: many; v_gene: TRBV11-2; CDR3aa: CASSISTGNQETQYF; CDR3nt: TGTGCCAGCAGCATCTCGACAGGGAATCAAGAGACCCAGTACTTC
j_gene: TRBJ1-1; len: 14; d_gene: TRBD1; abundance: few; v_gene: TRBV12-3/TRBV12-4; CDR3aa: CASSLEGAGTEAFF; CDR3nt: TGTGCCAGCAGTTTAGAGGGGGCGGGCACTGAAGCTTTCTTT
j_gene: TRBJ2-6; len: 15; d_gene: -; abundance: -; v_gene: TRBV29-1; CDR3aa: CSAPQSGAGANVLTF; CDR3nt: TGCAGTGCCCCGCAATCGGGTGCCGGGGCCAACGTCCTGACTTTC
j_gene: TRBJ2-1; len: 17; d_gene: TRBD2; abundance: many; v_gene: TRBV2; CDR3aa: CASSVRTSDSPGNEQFF; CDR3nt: TGTGCCAGCAGTGTGAGGACTAGCGATTCACCTGGGAATGAGCAGTTCTTC
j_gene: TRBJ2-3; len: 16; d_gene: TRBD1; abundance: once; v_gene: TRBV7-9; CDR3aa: CASTTRRTGLTDTQYF; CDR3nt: TGTGCCAGCACCACCAGAAGGACAGGATTAACAGATACGCAGTATTTT
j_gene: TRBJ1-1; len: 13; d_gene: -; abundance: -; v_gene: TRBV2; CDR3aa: CASIEGETTEAFF; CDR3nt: TGTGCCAGCATCGAAGGGGAGACCACTGAAGCTTTCTTT
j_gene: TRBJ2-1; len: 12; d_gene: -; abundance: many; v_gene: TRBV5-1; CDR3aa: CASSRDDSEQFF; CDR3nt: TGCGCCAGCAGCCGGGACGACAGTGAGCAGTTCTTC
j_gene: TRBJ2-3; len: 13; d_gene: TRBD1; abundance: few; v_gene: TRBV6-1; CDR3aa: CASSEGTGGTQYF; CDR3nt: TGTGCCAGCAGCGAAGGGACAGGGGGTACGCAGTATTTT
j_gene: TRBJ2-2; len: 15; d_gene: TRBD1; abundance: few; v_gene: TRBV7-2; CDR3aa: CASDLGQGDTGELFF; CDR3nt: TGTGCCAGCGACCTGGGACAGGGAGATACCGGGGAGCTGTTTTTT
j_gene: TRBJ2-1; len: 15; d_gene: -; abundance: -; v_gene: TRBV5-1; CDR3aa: CASSRSDLTHNEQFF; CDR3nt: TGCGCCAGCAGCCGGTCCGACTTGACTCACAATGAGCAGTTCTTC
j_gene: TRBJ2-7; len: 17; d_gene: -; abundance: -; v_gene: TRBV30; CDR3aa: CAWSVRRGGQVTYEQYF; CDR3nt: TGTGCCTGGAGTGTTCGAAGGGGGGGACAGGTAACTTACGAGCAGTACTTC
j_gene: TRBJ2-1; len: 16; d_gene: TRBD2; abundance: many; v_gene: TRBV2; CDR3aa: CASSEVRTSSYNEQFF; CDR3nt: TGTGCCAGCAGTGAAGTGCGGACTAGCTCCTACAATGAGCAGTTCTTC
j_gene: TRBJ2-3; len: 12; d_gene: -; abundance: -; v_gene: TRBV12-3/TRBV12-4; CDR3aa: CASRLRTDTQYF; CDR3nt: TGTGCCAGCCGACTCCGCACAGATACGCAGTATTTT
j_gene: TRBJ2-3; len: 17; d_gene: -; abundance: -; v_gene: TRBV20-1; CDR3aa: CSAREGLGGGTTDTQYF; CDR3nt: TGCAGTGCTAGAGAAGGATTGGGGGGAGGCACCACAGATACGCAGTATTTT
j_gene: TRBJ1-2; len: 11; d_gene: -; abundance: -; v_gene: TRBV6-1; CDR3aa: CASSETPGYTF; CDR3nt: TGTGCCAGCAGTGAGACGCCTGGCTACACCTTC
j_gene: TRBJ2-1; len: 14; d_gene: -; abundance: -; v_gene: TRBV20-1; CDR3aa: CSARGAWSGNEQFF; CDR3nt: TGCAGTGCTAGGGGAGCGTGGTCCGGGAATGAGCAGTTCTTC
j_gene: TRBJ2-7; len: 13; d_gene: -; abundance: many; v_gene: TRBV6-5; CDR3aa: CASSYMGAYEQYF; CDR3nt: TGTGCCAGCAGTTATATGGGGGCCTACGAGCAGTACTTC
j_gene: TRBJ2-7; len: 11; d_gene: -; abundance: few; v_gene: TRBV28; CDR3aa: CASHQRFEQYF; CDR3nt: TGTGCCAGCCACCAGCGGTTCGAGCAGTACTTC
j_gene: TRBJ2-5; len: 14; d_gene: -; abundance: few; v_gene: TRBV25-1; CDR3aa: CASRPGTFEETQYF; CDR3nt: TGTGCCAGCAGACCCGGGACTTTTGAAGAGACCCAGTACTTC
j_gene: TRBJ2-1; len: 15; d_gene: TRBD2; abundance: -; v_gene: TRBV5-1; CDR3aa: CASSWGTSGTIEQFF; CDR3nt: TGCGCCAGCAGCTGGGGGACTAGCGGGACAATTGAGCAGTTCTTC
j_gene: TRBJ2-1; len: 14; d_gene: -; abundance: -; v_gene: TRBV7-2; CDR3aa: CASSLGPSIDEQFF; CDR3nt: TGTGCCAGCAGCTTAGGTCCTAGCATCGATGAGCAGTTCTTC
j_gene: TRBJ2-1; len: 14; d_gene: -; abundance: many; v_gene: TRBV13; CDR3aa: CASNLGVEDNEQFF; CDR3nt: TGTGCCAGCAACTTAGGGGTGGAGGACAATGAGCAGTTCTTC
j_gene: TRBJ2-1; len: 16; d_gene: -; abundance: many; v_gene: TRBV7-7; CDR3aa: CASSLGGPSSYNEQFF; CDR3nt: TGTGCCAGCAGCTTGGGGGGACCCAGCTCCTACAATGAGCAGTTCTTC
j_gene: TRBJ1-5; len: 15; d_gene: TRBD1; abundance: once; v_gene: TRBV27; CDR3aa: CASTSGTGGHQPQHF; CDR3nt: TGTGCGTCAACCAGTGGAACAGGGGGCCATCAGCCCCAGCATTTT
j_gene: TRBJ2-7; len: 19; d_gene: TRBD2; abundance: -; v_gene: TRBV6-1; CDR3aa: CASSRTSGGAWASYNEQYF; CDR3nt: TGTGCCAGCAGTAGGACTAGCGGGGGGGCATGGGCATCCTACAATGAGCAGTACTTC
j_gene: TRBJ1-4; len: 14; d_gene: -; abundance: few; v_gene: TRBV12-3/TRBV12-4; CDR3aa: CASSLNREGGRLFF; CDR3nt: TGTGCCAGCAGTTTAAACAGGGAAGGGGGAAGACTGTTTTTT
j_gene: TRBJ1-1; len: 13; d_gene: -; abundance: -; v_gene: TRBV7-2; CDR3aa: CTSSLGQNTEAFF; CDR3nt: TGTACCAGCAGCTTGGGTCAGAACACTGAAGCTTTCTTT
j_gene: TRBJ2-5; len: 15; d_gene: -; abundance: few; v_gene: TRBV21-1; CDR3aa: CASSKGTELIETQYF; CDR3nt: TGTGCCAGCAGCAAAGGGACAGAACTCATAGAGACCCAGTACTTC
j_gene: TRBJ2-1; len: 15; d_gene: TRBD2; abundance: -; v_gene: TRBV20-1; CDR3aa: CSAPGRGGIYNEQFF; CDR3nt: TGCAGTGCTCCGGGCCGGGGGGGGATTTACAATGAGCAGTTCTTC
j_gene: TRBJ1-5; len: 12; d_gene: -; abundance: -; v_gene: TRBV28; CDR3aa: CASRRENQPQHF; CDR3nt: TGTGCCAGCAGAAGGGAGAATCAGCCCCAGCATTTT